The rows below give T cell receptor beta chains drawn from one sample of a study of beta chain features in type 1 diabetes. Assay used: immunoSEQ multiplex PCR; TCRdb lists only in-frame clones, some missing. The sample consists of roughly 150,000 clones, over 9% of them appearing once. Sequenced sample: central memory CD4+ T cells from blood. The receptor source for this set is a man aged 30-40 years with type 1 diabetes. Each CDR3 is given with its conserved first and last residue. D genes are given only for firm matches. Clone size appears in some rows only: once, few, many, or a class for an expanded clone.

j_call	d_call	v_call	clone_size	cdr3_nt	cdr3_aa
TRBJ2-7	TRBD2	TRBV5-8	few	TGTGCCAGCAGCTGGGGGACGGGACTAGATCACGAGCAGTACTTC	CASSWGTGLDHEQYF
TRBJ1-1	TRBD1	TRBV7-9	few	TGTGCCAGCGGGCTGGACAGGGGTTCTAGTTTCTTT	CASGLDRGSSFF
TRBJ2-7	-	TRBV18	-	TGTGCCAGCTCACCAGAGGCAGGGCAGCCCTACGAGCAGTACTTC	CASSPEAGQPYEQYF
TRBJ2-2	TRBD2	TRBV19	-	TGTGCCAGCCTACTAGCGGGAGCCGCCGGGGAGCTGTTTTTT	CASLLAGAAGELFF
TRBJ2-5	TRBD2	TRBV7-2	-	TGTGCCAGCAGCTTAAGACTAGCGGGAGGTTTACAAGAGACCCAGTACTTC	CASSLRLAGGLQETQYF
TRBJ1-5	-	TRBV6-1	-	TGTGCCAGCAGTGAAGGAAGGGGACAGCCCCAGCATTTT	CASSEGRGQPQHF
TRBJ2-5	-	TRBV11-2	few	TGTGCCAGCAGCTTAGGTTTCCTTTCAGAGACCCAGTACTTC	CASSLGFLSETQYF
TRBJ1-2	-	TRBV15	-	TGTGCCACCAGCAGAGATCGTGGAGGTGGTCAATCGGGTGGCTACACCTTC	CATSRDRGGGQSGGYTF
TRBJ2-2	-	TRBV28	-	TGTGCCAGCACTCTAACAGGGACCGGGGAGCTGTTTTTT	CASTLTGTGELFF
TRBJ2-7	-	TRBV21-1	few	TGTGCCAGGGAACCCCGGGAGAGGGACGAGCAGTACTTC	CAREPRERDEQYF
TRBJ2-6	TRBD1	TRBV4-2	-	TGTGCCAGCAGCCAAGGACAGGGACGATCTGGGGCCAACGTCCTGACTTTC	CASSQGQGRSGANVLTF
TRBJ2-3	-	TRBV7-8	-	TGTGCCAGCAGCTTAGCGGTTTCTAGTCTAAGCACAGATACGCAGTATTTT	CASSLAVSSLSTDTQYF
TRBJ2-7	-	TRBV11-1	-	TGTGCCAGCAGCCCACGGGCAGGGGACTACGAGCAGTACTTC	CASSPRAGDYEQYF
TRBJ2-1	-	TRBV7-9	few	TGTGCCAGCAACACCGGGACTTGGGGCTACAATGAGCAGTTCTTC	CASNTGTWGYNEQFF
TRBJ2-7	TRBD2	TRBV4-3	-	TGCGCCAGCAGCCAAGATCCGGCTAGCGGGGAGTCTCACGAGCAGTACTTC	CASSQDPASGESHEQYF